The rows below give T cell receptor beta chains drawn from one sample of a study of memory CD4+ T cells and cytomegalovirus serostatus. The data were produced by immunoSEQ multiplex PCR, yet TCRdb's version contains in-frame clones alone and is incomplete. The profile shows roughly 86,000 clones, about four fifths of them singletons. Sequences were obtained from memory CD4+ T cells from blood. The receptors were sampled from an adult in good health and CMV-seropositive. Both conserved end residues are part of each CDR3. A D gene is named only where the DNA matches it firmly. Expanded clones get a size class; other rows say once, few or many, or leave the size out.

clone size: once
D gene: TRBD1
J gene: TRBJ1-2
V gene: TRBV5-4
CDR3 protein: CASSWGQPPQGGYTF
CDR3 DNA: TGTGCCAGCAGCTGGGGACAGCCCCCTCAAGGAGGCTACACCTTC

clone size: -
D gene: -
J gene: TRBJ2-2
V gene: TRBV5-6
CDR3 protein: CASSLRSGQTTGELFF
CDR3 DNA: TGTGCCAGCAGCTTGCGAAGCGGACAAACCACCGGGGAGCTGTTTTTT

clone size: -
D gene: TRBD2
J gene: TRBJ2-1
V gene: TRBV5-1
CDR3 protein: CASSLNSGTSYNEQFF
CDR3 DNA: TGCGCCAGCAGCTTGAATAGCGGGACCTCCTACAATGAGCAGTTCTTC

clone size: -
D gene: TRBD1
J gene: TRBJ2-2
V gene: TRBV28
CDR3 protein: CASSPPGQGARELFF
CDR3 DNA: TGTGCCAGCAGTCCACCGGGACAGGGGGCGAGGGAGCTGTTTTTT

clone size: -
D gene: TRBD1
J gene: TRBJ2-4
V gene: TRBV28
CDR3 protein: CASSFRGQAKNIQYF
CDR3 DNA: TGTGCCAGCAGTTTTCGAGGACAGGCGAAAAACATTCAGTACTTC

clone size: -
D gene: -
J gene: TRBJ1-3
V gene: TRBV6-6
CDR3 protein: CASSYSGTTYGNTIYF
CDR3 DNA: TGTGCCAGCAGTTACTCGGGGACAACATACGGAAACACCATATATTTT

clone size: -
D gene: -
J gene: TRBJ2-3
V gene: TRBV18
CDR3 protein: CASSLNSLLTDTQYF
CDR3 DNA: TGTGCCAGCTCACTGAACTCGCTACTCACAGATACGCAGTATTTT

clone size: -
D gene: -
J gene: TRBJ1-2
V gene: TRBV28
CDR3 protein: CASSLPGASYGYTF
CDR3 DNA: TGTGCCAGCAGTTTGCCGGGGGCGAGTTATGGCTACACCTTC

clone size: -
D gene: TRBD2
J gene: TRBJ2-1
V gene: TRBV7-3
CDR3 protein: CASSLLSSGSSYNEQFF
CDR3 DNA: TGTGCCAGCAGCTTATTGTCTAGCGGGAGTAGCTACAATGAGCAGTTCTTC

clone size: -
D gene: -
J gene: TRBJ2-5
V gene: TRBV9
CDR3 protein: CASSVEGTTPGGTQYF
CDR3 DNA: TGTGCCAGCAGCGTAGAGGGGACCACACCCGGGGGGACCCAGTACTTC

clone size: -
D gene: -
J gene: TRBJ1-2
V gene: TRBV6-5
CDR3 protein: CASSYRMTGINGYTF
CDR3 DNA: TGTGCCAGCAGTTACCGCATGACAGGTATCAATGGCTACACCTTC

clone size: -
D gene: TRBD2
J gene: TRBJ2-2
V gene: TRBV10-3
CDR3 protein: CAIKEGGPTGELFF
CDR3 DNA: TGTGCCATCAAGGAGGGAGGGCCAACCGGGGAGCTGTTTTTT

clone size: -
D gene: -
J gene: TRBJ2-7
V gene: TRBV15
CDR3 protein: CATSRDGRGYEQYF
CDR3 DNA: TGTGCCACCAGCAGAGATGGCAGGGGCTACGAGCAGTACTTC

clone size: -
D gene: -
J gene: TRBJ2-2
V gene: TRBV7-2
CDR3 protein: CASSGGANTGELFF
CDR3 DNA: TGTGCCAGCAGCGGGGGCGCGAACACCGGGGAGCTGTTTTTT

clone size: -
D gene: -
J gene: TRBJ2-3
V gene: TRBV7-9
CDR3 protein: CASSPGWGEGDTQYF
CDR3 DNA: TGTGCCAGCAGCCCCGGTTGGGGGGAAGGGGATACGCAGTATTTT

clone size: -
D gene: -
J gene: TRBJ1-5
V gene: TRBV5-1
CDR3 protein: CASSLEGSYQPQHF
CDR3 DNA: TGCGCCAGCAGCTTGGAGGGCAGTTATCAGCCCCAGCATTTT

clone size: -
D gene: TRBD2
J gene: TRBJ2-7
V gene: TRBV28
CDR3 protein: CASSEAGTSGSYEQYF
CDR3 DNA: TGTGCCAGCAGTGAGGCCGGGACTAGCGGATCCTACGAGCAGTACTTC

clone size: -
D gene: -
J gene: TRBJ1-3
V gene: TRBV28
CDR3 protein: CASRSGTAGNTIYF
CDR3 DNA: TGTGCCAGCAGATCCGGGACGGCTGGAAACACCATATATTTT

clone size: -
D gene: TRBD1
J gene: TRBJ2-5
V gene: TRBV7-3
CDR3 protein: CASSLTGQGETQYF
CDR3 DNA: TGTGCCAGCAGCTTAACGGGACAGGGGGAGACCCAGTACTTC

clone size: -
D gene: -
J gene: TRBJ2-7
V gene: TRBV5-1
CDR3 protein: CASSLGPTGNEQYF
CDR3 DNA: TGCGCCAGCAGCCTCGGACCCACTGGGAACGAGCAGTACTTC

clone size: few
D gene: -
J gene: TRBJ1-2
V gene: TRBV15
CDR3 protein: CATSAGRSYGYTF
CDR3 DNA: TGTGCCACCAGCGCGGGACGGAGCTATGGCTACACCTTC

clone size: few
D gene: -
J gene: TRBJ2-3
V gene: TRBV2
CDR3 protein: CASKGGSADTQYF
CDR3 DNA: TGTGCCAGCAAGGGGGGCAGCGCAGATACGCAGTATTTT

clone size: few
D gene: TRBD2
J gene: TRBJ2-3
V gene: TRBV7-9
CDR3 protein: CASSLDALRTSGSSDTQYF
CDR3 DNA: TGTGCCAGCAGCTTAGACGCATTGAGGACTAGCGGGAGTTCAGATACGCAGTATTTT

clone size: -
D gene: TRBD2
J gene: TRBJ2-3
V gene: TRBV5-1
CDR3 protein: CASSLALSGSRDTDTQYF
CDR3 DNA: TGCGCCAGCAGCCTCGCTTTGAGCGGGAGTCGGGACACAGATACGCAGTATTTT

clone size: -
D gene: -
J gene: TRBJ2-5
V gene: TRBV7-3
CDR3 protein: CASSLSPGETQYF
CDR3 DNA: TGTGCCAGCAGCTTATCCCCCGGGGAGACCCAGTACTTC

clone size: -
D gene: -
J gene: TRBJ2-7
V gene: TRBV7-2
CDR3 protein: CASSANGGPGSEQYF
CDR3 DNA: TGTGCCAGCAGCGCCAACGGCGGCCCAGGGAGCGAGCAGTACTTC

clone size: once
D gene: -
J gene: TRBJ1-5
V gene: TRBV7-2
CDR3 protein: CASSSFGGDQPQHF
CDR3 DNA: TGTGCCAGCAGCTCCTTCGGGGGAGATCAGCCCCAGCATTTT

clone size: -
D gene: -
J gene: TRBJ1-2
V gene: TRBV6-1
CDR3 protein: CASSIRGGGDYGYTF
CDR3 DNA: TGTGCCAGCAGTATCCGGGGGGGCGGGGACTATGGCTACACCTTC

clone size: -
D gene: -
J gene: TRBJ1-4
V gene: TRBV9
CDR3 protein: CASSVTTGTNEKLFF
CDR3 DNA: TGTGCCAGCAGCGTAACCACAGGGACTAATGAAAAACTGTTTTTT

clone size: -
D gene: -
J gene: TRBJ2-7
V gene: TRBV19
CDR3 protein: CASSIVWQSYEQYF
CDR3 DNA: TGTGCCAGTAGTATAGTTTGGCAGTCCTACGAGCAGTACTTC

clone size: -
D gene: TRBD1
J gene: TRBJ2-5
V gene: TRBV30
CDR3 protein: CAWSVQGVQTQYF
CDR3 DNA: TGTGCCTGGAGTGTACAGGGGGTGCAGACCCAGTACTTC

clone size: -
D gene: -
J gene: TRBJ2-1
V gene: TRBV19
CDR3 protein: CASSRTGLQTYNEQFF
CDR3 DNA: TGTGCCAGTAGTAGAACGGGACTCCAAACGTACAATGAGCAGTTCTTC

clone size: few
D gene: -
J gene: TRBJ1-1
V gene: TRBV7-9
CDR3 protein: CASSRWGGEEAFF
CDR3 DNA: TGTGCCAGCAGCCGGTGGGGAGGAGAGGAAGCTTTCTTT

clone size: -
D gene: TRBD2
J gene: TRBJ2-4
V gene: TRBV7-2
CDR3 protein: CASSLATSGRTQYF
CDR3 DNA: TGTGCCAGCAGCTTAGCGACTAGCGGGAGAACGCAGTACTTC

clone size: -
D gene: TRBD1
J gene: TRBJ1-2
V gene: TRBV19
CDR3 protein: CASSMPRTGERYGYTF
CDR3 DNA: TGTGCCAGTAGTATGCCCCGGACAGGGGAACGCTATGGCTACACCTTC

clone size: -
D gene: -
J gene: TRBJ2-3
V gene: TRBV5-1
CDR3 protein: CASSLGGLFAGSSTDTQYF
CDR3 DNA: TGCGCCAGCAGCTTGGGGGGTTTGTTTGCGGGGTCTAGCACAGATACGCAGTATTTT

clone size: -
D gene: TRBD1
J gene: TRBJ1-4
V gene: TRBV29-1
CDR3 protein: CSVDRQGPNEKLFF
CDR3 DNA: TGCAGCGTGGACAGACAGGGCCCTAATGAAAAACTGTTTTTT

clone size: -
D gene: TRBD1
J gene: TRBJ1-1
V gene: TRBV30
CDR3 protein: CAWSREPGTGGAGTEAFF
CDR3 DNA: TGTGCCTGGAGTAGAGAACCCGGGACAGGGGGCGCGGGTACTGAAGCTTTCTTT

clone size: few
D gene: TRBD1
J gene: TRBJ1-3
V gene: TRBV9
CDR3 protein: CASSSGQGGNTIYF
CDR3 DNA: TGTGCCAGCAGCTCGGGACAGGGGGGGAACACCATATATTTT

clone size: -
D gene: -
J gene: TRBJ2-7
V gene: TRBV10-1
CDR3 protein: CASSRAGSKDEQYF
CDR3 DNA: TGCGCCAGCAGTAGGGCAGGCTCAAAAGACGAGCAGTACTTC